This TCR beta chain was identified during a study of T cells in Graves' hyperthyroidism and ophthalmopathy. This clonotype was recorded many times. Authors of the study amplified TCR beta CDR3 regions from RNA transcripts. Researchers ran a first-round RT-PCR on the TCR CDR3 using the HTBI primer set. MiXCR, applied by TCRdb to the multiplex PCR reads, yields one record per CDR3 protein. The data contain 650,000 to 700,000 distinct CDR3 sequences, roughly a sixth of them seen just once; the ten biggest clones take up less than 20%. V was shortened by 4 bases and J by 4 bases, with 14 bases between the two germline ends. Germline-derived CDR1 and CDR2 are MDHEN and SYDVKM. This CDR3 is 14 amino acids long. Patients aged 18 to 65 had newly diagnosed hyperthyroidism that had lasted under 2 months.

This TCR derives from a man aged 50 to 60 with Graves' hyperthyroidism. Sequences were obtained from blood. This rearrangement joins TRBV28 to TRBJ2-7, with D hard to call. In DNA form, the CDR3 reads TGTGCCAGCAGTTCCATAGTAGTACCTTACGAGCAGTACTTC. Translated, it gives CASSSIVVPYEQYF.